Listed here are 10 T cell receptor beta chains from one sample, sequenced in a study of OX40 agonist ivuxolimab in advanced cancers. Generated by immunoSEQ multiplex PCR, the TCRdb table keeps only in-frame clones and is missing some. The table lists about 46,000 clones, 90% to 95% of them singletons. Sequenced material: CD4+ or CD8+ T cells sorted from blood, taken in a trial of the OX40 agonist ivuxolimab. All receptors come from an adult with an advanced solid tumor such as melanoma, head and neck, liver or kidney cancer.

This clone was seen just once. Here the CDR3 reads CASSPYREDYEQYF. CDR3 DNA sequence: TGTGCCAGCAGTCCCTATCGGGAGGACTACGAGCAGTACTTC. The chain links TRBV28 to TRBJ2-7; TRBD2 agrees at 7 bases. The germline gives CDR1 MDHEN, CDR2 SYDVKM. Losses at the gene ends were 5 bases for V and 3 bases for J; bases not matched to a gene: 7. The CDR3 has 14 amino acids.

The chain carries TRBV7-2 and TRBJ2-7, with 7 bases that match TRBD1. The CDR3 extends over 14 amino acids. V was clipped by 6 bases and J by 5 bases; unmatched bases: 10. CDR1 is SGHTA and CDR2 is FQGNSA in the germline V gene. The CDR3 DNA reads TGTGCCAGCAGAAACCCGAACCAGGGGGACGAGCAGTACTTC. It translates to CASRNPNQGDEQYF.

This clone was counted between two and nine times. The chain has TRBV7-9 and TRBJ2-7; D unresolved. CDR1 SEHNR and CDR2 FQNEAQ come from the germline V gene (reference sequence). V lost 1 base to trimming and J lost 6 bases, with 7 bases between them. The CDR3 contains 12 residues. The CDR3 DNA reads TGTGCCAGCAGCTTAGAATCAGGCGAGCAGTACGTC. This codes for CASSLESGEQYV.

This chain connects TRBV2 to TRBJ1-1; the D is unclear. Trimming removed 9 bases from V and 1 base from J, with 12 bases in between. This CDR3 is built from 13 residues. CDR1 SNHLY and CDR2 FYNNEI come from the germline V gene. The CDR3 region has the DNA TGTGCCAGTGCTAGGGCACAGAACACTGAAGCTTTCTTT. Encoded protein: CASARAQNTEAFF.

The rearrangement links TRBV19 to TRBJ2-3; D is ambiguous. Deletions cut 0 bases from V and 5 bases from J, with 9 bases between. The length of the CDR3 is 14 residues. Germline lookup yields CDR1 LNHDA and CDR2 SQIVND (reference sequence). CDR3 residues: CASSIDLHGDTQYF. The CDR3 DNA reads TGTGCCAGTAGTATAGATCTCCATGGAGATACGCAGTATTTT. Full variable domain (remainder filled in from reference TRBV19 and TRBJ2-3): DGGITQSPKYLFRKEGQNVTLSCEQNLNHDAMYWYRQDPGQGLRLIYYSQIVNDFQKGDIAEGYSVSREKKESFPLTVTSAQKNPTAFYLCASSIDLHGDTQYFGPGTRLTVL.

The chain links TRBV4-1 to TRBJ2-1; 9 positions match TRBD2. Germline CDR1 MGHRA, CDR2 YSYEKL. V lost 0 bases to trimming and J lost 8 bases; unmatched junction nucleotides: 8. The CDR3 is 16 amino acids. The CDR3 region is CASSQDRGGRAHEQFF. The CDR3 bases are TGCGCCAGCAGCCAAGATCGCGGCGGGAGGGCCCATGAGCAGTTCTTC.

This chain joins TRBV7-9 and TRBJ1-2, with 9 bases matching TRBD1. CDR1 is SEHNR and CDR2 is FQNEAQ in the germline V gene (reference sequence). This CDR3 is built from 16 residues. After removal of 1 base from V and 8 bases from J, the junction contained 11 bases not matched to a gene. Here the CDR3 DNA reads TGTGCCAGCAGCTTAGATTGGGAACAGGGGGCCCGCGGCTACACCTTC. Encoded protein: CASSLDWEQGARGYTF.

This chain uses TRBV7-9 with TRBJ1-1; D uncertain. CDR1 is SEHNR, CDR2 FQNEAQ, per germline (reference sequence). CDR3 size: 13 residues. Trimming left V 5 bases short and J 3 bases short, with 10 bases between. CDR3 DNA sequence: TGTGCCAGCAGCCCTCTAGGTTACACTGAAGCTTTCTTT. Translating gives CASSPLGYTEAFF.

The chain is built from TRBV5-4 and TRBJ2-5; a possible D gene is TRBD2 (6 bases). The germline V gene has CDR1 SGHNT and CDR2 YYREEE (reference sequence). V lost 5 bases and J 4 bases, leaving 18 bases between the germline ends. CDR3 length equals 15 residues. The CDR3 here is CASRLAIGGPETQYF. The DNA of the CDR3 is TGTGCCAGCAGGCTTGCGATAGGAGGGCCAGAGACCCAGTACTTC.

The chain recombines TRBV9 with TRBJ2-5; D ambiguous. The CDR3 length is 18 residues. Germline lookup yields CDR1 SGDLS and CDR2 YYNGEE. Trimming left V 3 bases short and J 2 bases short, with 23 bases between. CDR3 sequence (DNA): TGTGCCAGCAGCGCAGGACGGACCCCCGGTGCCAGACAAGAGACCCAGTACTTC. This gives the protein CASSAGRTPGARQETQYF.